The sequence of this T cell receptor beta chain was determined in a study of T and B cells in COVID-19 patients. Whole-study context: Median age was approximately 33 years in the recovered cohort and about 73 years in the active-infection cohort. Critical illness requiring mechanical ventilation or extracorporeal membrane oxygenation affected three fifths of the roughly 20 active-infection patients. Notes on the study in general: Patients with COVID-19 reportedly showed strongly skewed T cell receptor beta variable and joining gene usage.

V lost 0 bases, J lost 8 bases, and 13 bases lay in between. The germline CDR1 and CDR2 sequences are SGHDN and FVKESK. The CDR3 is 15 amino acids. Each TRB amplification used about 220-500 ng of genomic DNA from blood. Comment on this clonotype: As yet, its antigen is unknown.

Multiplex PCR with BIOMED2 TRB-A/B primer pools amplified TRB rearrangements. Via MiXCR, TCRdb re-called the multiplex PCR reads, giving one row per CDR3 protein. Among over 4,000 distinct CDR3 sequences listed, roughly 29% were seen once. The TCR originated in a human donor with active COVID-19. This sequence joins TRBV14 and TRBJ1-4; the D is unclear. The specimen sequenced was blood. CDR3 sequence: CASSQEAGVGEKLFF. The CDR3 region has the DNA TGTGCCAGCAGCCAAGAGGCGGGAGTGGGGGAAAAACTGTTTTTT.